This note documents a single TCR beta chain sequence. The protocol was immunoSEQ multiplex PCR, while the TCRdb copy is restricted to in-frame clones and leaves out a portion. The repertoire holds 150,000 or so clones, with under 80% as singletons. The length of the CDR3 is 11 residues. Trimming removed 0 bases from V and 8 bases from J, with 7 bases in between. The V gene's germline CDR1 is GTSNPN and CDR2 SVGIG (reference sequence). This record belongs to a study of blood T cell repertoires in COVID-19. The TCR comes from a woman aged 80 or over with acute or convalescent COVID-19. The V and J genes are TRBV30 and TRBJ1-1; D unresolved. The sequencing input was peripheral blood. As DNA, the CDR3 is TGTGCCTGGAGTGTACGCAGGGAAGCTTTCTTT. The encoded protein is CAWSVRREAFF.